The 10 T cell receptor beta chains below were found in one sample sequenced in a study of CD8+CD57+ T cells in acquired aplastic anemia. By flow cytometry, patients selected for sequencing had shown an expansion of CD8+CD57+ cells. Profiling that covered TCR beta VDJ and CDR3 relied on genomic DNA as its template. TCRdb reanalysed the reads using MiXCR and keeps one entry per CDR3 protein. Of 400,000 to 600,000 distinct CDR3 sequences in the sample, under 40% are singletons; the top ten hold around 0.82%. Sequencing was carried out using sorted CD4+, CD8+, or CD8+CD57+ T cells (not recorded which) from PBMCs. The source of these receptors is a human donor with aplastic anemia.

This clonotype has at least ten counts. The chain employs TRBV11-3 and TRBJ2-5, with D uncertain. Germline V gives CDR1 SGHNT, CDR2 YENEEA. Trimming pared 0 bases from V and 0 bases from J, leaving 14 bases between. CDR3 length: 17 residues. The CDR3 region is CASSLESKTRYQETQYF. CDR3 sequence (DNA): TGTGCCAGCAGCTTAGAGAGTAAGACAAGGTACCAAGAGACCCAGTACTTC.

Only a few counts were recorded for this clonotype. V is TRBV6-1 and J is TRBJ1-4; 8 bases align to TRBD1. From germline, CDR1 is MNHNS and CDR2 SASEGT. This CDR3 comprises 15 residues. The ends lost 5 bases at V and 8 bases at J; junction bases unmatched: 10. CDR3 sequence reads: CASSRTQGAGEKLFF. CDR3 bases: TGTGCCAGCAGTCGGACCCAGGGGGCTGGAGAAAAACTGTTTTTT.

Concerning this clonotype itself: A junction end diverges from the germline sequence, so it may reflect a read error. The chain combines TRBV9 with TRBJ1-4; 8 nucleotides align to TRBD1. Germline V gene sequence: CDR1 SGDLS, CDR2 YYNGEE. The CDR3 is 15 amino acids. CDR3 loop: CASSVQGAINEELFF. The CDR3 DNA sequence: TGTGCCAGCAGCGTACAGGGGGCGATTAATGAAGAACTGTTTTTT.

In its sample, this clonotype was seen many times. The rearrangement uses TRBV20-1 and TRBJ1-6; weak D call: TRBD1 (5 bases). Trimming took off 0 bases at V and 2 bases at J, with 8 bases between the two ends. Germline loops: CDR1 DFQATT, CDR2 SNEGSKA (reference sequence). The CDR3 runs 15 residues. The CDR3 DNA is TGCAGTGCTAGAGAAGACAGCCCCTATAATTCACCCCTCCACTTT. Protein: CSAREDSPYNSPLHF.

The chain is built from TRBV12-3 or TRBV12-4 and TRBJ2-7; D is uncertain. The CDR3 is 15 residues long. Deletions cut 4 bases from V and 0 bases from J, with 13 bases between. CDR3 amino acids: CASSSSAWVSYEQYF. In nucleotides, the CDR3 is TGTGCCAGCAGTTCCTCCGCTTGGGTCTCCTACGAGCAGTACTTC.

The J gene is TRBJ2-5, the V gene TRBV24-1, with 11 bases fitting TRBD1. The CDR3 runs 16 residues. V dropped 4 bases and J dropped 5; count of bases not matched to a gene: 8. CDR1 and CDR2 from the germline V gene are KGHDR and SFDVKD. CDR3 residues: CATSDRGQGAVETQYF. The CDR3 bases are TGTGCCACCAGTGACCGAGGACAGGGGGCAGTTGAGACCCAGTACTTC.

The V call is TRBV25-1, the J call TRBJ2-1; no clear D gene. The CDR3 loop spans 14 amino acids. Germline lookup yields CDR1 MGHDK and CDR2 SYGVNS. DNA of the CDR3: TGTGCGCGCGATCGGCACAGCTCCTACAATGAGCAGTTCTTC. Protein sequence: CARDRHSSYNEQFF.

This clonotype was seen just once. The chain combines TRBV19 with TRBJ2-5; tentatively, D is TRBD2 (6 bases). This CDR3 contains 13 residues. The germline V and J ends were trimmed by 3 bases and 5 bases, with 10 bases remaining between them. CDR1 and CDR2 (germline): LNHDA, SQIVND (reference sequence). This chain's CDR3 is CASSMGGLETQYF. CDR3 nucleotides: TGTGCCAGTAGTATGGGGGGATTGGAGACCCAGTACTTC.

The rearrangement uses TRBV11-2 and TRBJ2-1; TRBD2 agrees at 11 bases. The CDR3 runs 19 residues. From germline, CDR1 is SGHAT and CDR2 FQNNGV. V was clipped by 5 bases and J by 5 bases; unmatched bases: 17. Here the CDR3 reads CASSRRTSGRTAADNEQFF. The CDR3 bases are TGTGCCAGCAGCCGTCGAACTAGCGGGAGAACCGCGGCGGACAATGAGCAGTTCTTC.

Notes on this clonotype: This may come from a read error, since a much larger clone is one base off. The genes are TRBV9 and TRBJ1-5; possible D gene TRBD1, 6 bases. Germline CDR1 and CDR2: SGDLS and YYNGEE. The CDR3 length is 14 residues. Trimming pared 2 bases from V and 7 bases from J, leaving 13 bases between. The CDR3, as DNA: TGTGCCAGCAGCGTGGAGGGGGGTGGCCAGCCCCAGCATTTT. Translating gives CASSVEGGGQPQHF.